Below are 5 T cell receptor beta chains sequenced from a single sample in a study of regulatory T cells in long-lasting Graves disease. Sequencing libraries for TCR beta were prepared with iRepertoire HTBI primers and Arm-PCR of CDR3 regions. TCRdb ran MiXCR on the multiplex PCR reads and lists one entry per CDR3 protein. The table shows 350,000 to 450,000 distinct CDR3 sequences, with 21% occurring only once. The time point denotes: persistent/refractory GD, antithyroid drugs over 5 years with positive TRAb. RNA from PBMCs was the source of the TCR library. The specimen was peripheral blood mononuclear cells (PBMCs), collected when the disease was refractory, from a patient treated with antithyroid drugs. The receptor set was obtained from a female donor with Graves disease.

This clonotype was found many times. V gene TRBV3-1 combines with J gene TRBJ2-5; perhaps TRBD2 as D (6 bases). This CDR3 spans 13 amino acids. Trimming removed 1 base at V and 7 bases at J, with 10 bases between. Germline-derived CDR1 and CDR2 are LGHDT and YNNKEL (reference sequence). The DNA of the CDR3 is TGTGCCAGCAGCCAAGTTCAGGAGGGGACCCAGTACTTC. The encoded protein is CASSQVQEGTQYF.

This clonotype was detected only a few times. This chain connects TRBV7-6 to TRBJ2-2; D perhaps matches TRBD2 (5 bases). Germline CDR1 is SGHVS and CDR2 is FNYEAQ. V shed 5 bases and J shed 4 bases, with 14 bases lying between them. CDR3 length: 15 amino acids. CDR3 sequence: CASSRADGPTGELFF. The CDR3 DNA follows: TGTGCCAGCAGCCGAGCGGACGGACCCACCGGGGAGCTGTTTTTT.

This clonotype was recorded a few times. The chain has TRBV14 and TRBJ2-5; D unresolved. This CDR3 contains 12 residues. The germline gives CDR1 SGHDN, CDR2 FVKESK. V dropped 2 bases and J dropped 10 bases, with 11 bases sitting between them. The CDR3 region has the DNA TGTGCCAGCAGCCAAAGTCTAGAACGCCAGTACTTC. Encoded protein: CASSQSLERQYF.

This clonotype has just a few counts. The J gene is TRBJ2-7, the V gene TRBV15; 7 bases map to TRBD2. The CDR3 covers 15 residues. V dropped 3 bases and J dropped 0; count of bases not matched to a gene: 5. Germline V gives CDR1 LNHNV, CDR2 YYDKDF (reference sequence). The CDR3 bases are TGTGCCACCAGCAGGGCGGGGGAGAGCTCCTACGAGCAGTACTTC. This codes for CATSRAGESSYEQYF.

This chain uses TRBV20-1 with TRBJ2-7; 9 bases are a match to TRBD2. Trimming at V came to 3 bases and at J to 3 bases, leaving 6 bases not matched to a gene. This CDR3 comprises 14 residues. Per the germline V gene, CDR1 is DFQATT and CDR2 is SNEGSKA (reference sequence). DNA for the CDR3: TGCAGTGCTAGGTGGCTAGCGGGAAGCTACGAGCAGTACTTC. Translating gives CSARWLAGSYEQYF.